These T cell receptor beta chains were read from a single sample in a study of identical twins. One entry per CDR3 protein, called by TCRdb with MiXCR from the 5' RACE reads. The repertoire includes about 500,000 distinct CDR3 sequences, 13% to 15% of them detected once, and approximately 0.98% sits in the top ten. These data are also associated with another study on yellow fever vaccine responses in identical twins.

Sequencing was done on a sample of CD4+ T cells sorted from blood. These receptors all stem from a woman under 30 in good health. Both conserved end residues are part of each CDR3. The D gene is left open where the match is weak. Only some rows state a clone size, as once, few, many or a class for expanded clones.

DNA,CDR3,V,size,J,D
TGCAGCGTGGGACAGGGTAGGAATGGAAACACCATATATTTT,CSVGQGRNGNTIYF,TRBV29-1,few,TRBJ1-3,TRBD1
TGTGCCAGCAGTCGTGGGAGGGAGAGCACAGATACGCAGTATTTT,CASSRGRESTDTQYF,TRBV2,few,TRBJ2-3,TRBD2
TGTGCCAGCAGCCAAGGATGGCAGGAAGAGACCCAGTACTTC,CASSQGWQEETQYF,TRBV14,few,TRBJ2-5,NA
TGTGCCAGCAGTATCCGGACCCAATCGTCGCAGTATTTT,CASSIRTQSSQYF,TRBV12-3/TRBV12-4,many,TRBJ2-3,NA
TGCGCCAGCAGCCTGCCGCCCGGGACAGGGAAGCATGAGCAGTTCTTC,CASSLPPGTGKHEQFF,TRBV5-1,NA,TRBJ2-1,TRBD1
TGTGCCAGCAAGGACAGGAATGAGCAGTTCTTC,CASKDRNEQFF,TRBV2,NA,TRBJ2-1,TRBD1
TGCGCCAGCAGCTTGGCCCTAGCGGGAGTCTCCTACGAGCAGTACTTC,CASSLALAGVSYEQYF,TRBV5-1,NA,TRBJ2-7,TRBD2
TGTGCCAGCAGTTCACCGGAAAGAGGGGCCAACGTCCTGACTTTC,CASSSPERGANVLTF,TRBV7-3,NA,TRBJ2-6,NA
TGTGCCAGTAGCCGGGAAACAGGGGGAAGATTCTATGGCTACACCTTC,CASSRETGGRFYGYTF,TRBV19,NA,TRBJ1-2,TRBD1
TGTGCCAGCAGTCCCTTGCGTCCCCCTAGGGGGATGATCACAGATACGCAGTATTTT,CASSPLRPPRGMITDTQYF,TRBV28,NA,TRBJ2-3,NA
TGTGCCAGCAACTTAGATTCCGGGACCGCCTACGAGCAGTACTTC,CASNLDSGTAYEQYF,TRBV7-2,NA,TRBJ2-7,NA
TGTGCCAGCAGCGTAGCAGGGGTTGGCGCAGATACGCAGTATTTT,CASSVAGVGADTQYF,TRBV9,few,TRBJ2-3,NA
TGCAGTGCAAAAAGAGGGCCCCACGAGCAGTACTTC,CSAKRGPHEQYF,TRBV20-1,many,TRBJ2-7,NA
TGCAGCTCTAGCGGTTCAACAGATACGCAGTATTTT,CSSSGSTDTQYF,TRBV20-1,NA,TRBJ2-3,TRBD2
TGCGCCAGCAGCCATCTCACCCGAGGGCGGAAGATTGAGACCCAGTACTTC,CASSHLTRGRKIETQYF,TRBV4-1,NA,TRBJ2-5,NA
TGCAGCGTATTCCGGGACAGGGAGGAAGAGACCCAGTACTTC,CSVFRDREEETQYF,TRBV29-1,few,TRBJ2-5,TRBD1
TGCAGCGACTCCTCCTACAATGAGCAGTTCTTC,CSDSSYNEQFF,TRBV29-1,many,TRBJ2-1,NA
TGCAGTGCCCGAGAACCTCCGGGAAATGAGCAGTTCTTC,CSAREPPGNEQFF,TRBV20-1,NA,TRBJ2-1,NA
TGTGCCAGCAGTCAGGACAGTTCCTATGGCTACACCTTC,CASSQDSSYGYTF,TRBV12-3/TRBV12-4,NA,TRBJ1-2,NA
TGTGCCAGCAGCCCGTGGGGAGGGAACGAGCAGTACTTC,CASSPWGGNEQYF,TRBV6-2/TRBV6-3,few,TRBJ2-7,TRBD2
TGTGCCAGCAGAATAGACAGGTTACTGGCTGAAGCTTTCTTT,CASRIDRLLAEAFF,TRBV2,NA,TRBJ1-1,NA
TGTGCCAGCAGCCAAGCTGGGGGCGCCTCCTACGAGCAGTACTTC,CASSQAGGASYEQYF,TRBV3-1,few,TRBJ2-7,NA
TGTGCCACCAGTGACCCAGGGGGCAATATACAGAATGAGCAGTTCTTC,CATSDPGGNIQNEQFF,TRBV24-1,few,TRBJ2-1,TRBD1
TGTGCCAGCAGTCCACAAAGGGTTTACGAGCAGTACTTC,CASSPQRVYEQYF,TRBV6-2/TRBV6-3,many,TRBJ2-7,NA
TGTGCCAGCAGCTTAGATGGCGGGAAAGGGGACGAGCAGTACTTC,CASSLDGGKGDEQYF,TRBV7-8,NA,TRBJ2-7,NA
TGTGCCAGCAGTGAAAGGCGATATCGGCAGTTCTTC,CASSERRYRQFF,TRBV2,NA,TRBJ2-1,NA
TGTGCCAGCAGCTTAGCTGGGCTAGCGGGGGGGATTAGGCCCACAGATACGCAGTATTTT,CASSLAGLAGGIRPTDTQYF,TRBV7-2,NA,TRBJ2-3,TRBD2
TGTGCCAGCAACTACAGGGGGCAAGCAGATACGCAGTATTTT,CASNYRGQADTQYF,TRBV6-1,many,TRBJ2-3,TRBD1
TGTGCCAGCAGCTCAACAGGGACTAGCGCCAACTCCTACGAGCAGTACTTC,CASSSTGTSANSYEQYF,TRBV7-2,NA,TRBJ2-7,TRBD2
TGCAGTGCGACGACAGCTGTGTCTCCCTACGAGCAGTACTTC,CSATTAVSPYEQYF,TRBV20-1,few,TRBJ2-7,NA
TGCAGTGTTCGACCGACAGGGCGGGATCAGCCCCAGCATTTT,CSVRPTGRDQPQHF,TRBV20-1,NA,TRBJ1-5,TRBD1
TGTGCCAGCAGCTTAGGTCTGTACAATGAGCAGTTCTTC,CASSLGLYNEQFF,TRBV7-2,many,TRBJ2-1,NA
TGTGCCAGCGTCCAGTTTAGCGGGGCCACAGATACGCAGTATTTT,CASVQFSGATDTQYF,TRBV2,NA,TRBJ2-3,TRBD2
TGCGCCAGCAGTCCGACAGGGTCCATCTCCTACAATGAGCAGTTCTTC,CASSPTGSISYNEQFF,TRBV23-1,NA,TRBJ2-1,TRBD1
TGTGCCAGCAGCTTACAGACCTTCATCGGACAGGGCACTGAAGCTTTCTTT,CASSLQTFIGQGTEAFF,TRBV7-2,few,TRBJ1-1,TRBD1
TGTGCCAGCAGCGAACACCCTTCGCACACCGGGGAGCTGTTTTTT,CASSEHPSHTGELFF,TRBV9,few,TRBJ2-2,NA
TGCAGCGTTGAAAGACAGGGCATGGCCTATGGCTACACCTTC,CSVERQGMAYGYTF,TRBV29-1,few,TRBJ1-2,TRBD1
TGCAGTGCTAGAGGACAGAACACTGAAGCTTTCTTT,CSARGQNTEAFF,TRBV20-1,few,TRBJ1-1,NA
TGTGCCAGCAGTTTAGGGCGGATACTAGCCAAAAACATTCAGTACTTC,CASSLGRILAKNIQYF,TRBV12-3/TRBV12-4,few,TRBJ2-4,NA
TGTGCCAGCTCACCACCAGAACTAGCGGGAGAAGGCGAGCAGTTCTTC,CASSPPELAGEGEQFF,TRBV18,few,TRBJ2-1,TRBD2
TGTGCCAGCAGCTTGGGGGCTGAGATGATAACTGAAGCTTTCTTT,CASSLGAEMITEAFF,TRBV5-6,few,TRBJ1-1,NA
TGTGCCAGTAGTAGAACTTCCGGGACACAAGGACCCACAGATACGCAGTATTTT,CASSRTSGTQGPTDTQYF,TRBV19,NA,TRBJ2-3,NA
TGTGCCAGCGGTGACATGCAATCCGGGGAGCTGTTTTTT,CASGDMQSGELFF,TRBV12-3/TRBV12-4,NA,TRBJ2-2,NA
TGTGCCAGCAGTTCCCGCCGATCCCTAGAAGAACAGGAGGCCTACGAGCAGTACTTC,CASSSRRSLEEQEAYEQYF,TRBV27,NA,TRBJ2-7,NA
TGTGCCAGCACGGGGCAGGGGGGTAGAGACGAGCAGTACTTC,CASTGQGGRDEQYF,TRBV12-3/TRBV12-4,few,TRBJ2-7,NA
TGTGCCAGCAGTGCCTACCCCCAGGGTGCTGAAGCTTTCTTT,CASSAYPQGAEAFF,TRBV12-3/TRBV12-4,many,TRBJ1-1,NA
TGTGCCAGCAGTGCTAGCGGAGGCACAGATACGCAGTATTTT,CASSASGGTDTQYF,TRBV2,NA,TRBJ2-3,TRBD2
TGTGCCAGCAGACAATCCGGGACCATCACAGATACGCAGTATTTT,CASRQSGTITDTQYF,TRBV5-4,few,TRBJ2-3,NA
TGCGCCAGCAGCTTGGATCCCCGTTCGGGGGAGACCCAGTACTTC,CASSLDPRSGETQYF,TRBV5-1,NA,TRBJ2-5,NA
TGCGCCAGCAGCTTGGCGGCAGCTTCTGGAGATACGCAGTATTTT,CASSLAAASGDTQYF,TRBV5-1,few,TRBJ2-3,NA
TGTGCCACCAGCAGAGTCAATTCCTACCGACCTCTCCAAGAGACCCAGTACTTC,CATSRVNSYRPLQETQYF,TRBV15,few,TRBJ2-5,NA
TGTGCCAGCAAACTCGGCTCCTACGAGCAGTACTTC,CASKLGSYEQYF,TRBV2,NA,TRBJ2-7,NA
TGCAGTAACCGGGACTCCAACACAGATACGCAGTATTTT,CSNRDSNTDTQYF,TRBV20-1,few,TRBJ2-3,NA
TGCAGCGTTGGGGGGCTTCTGGGAGATACGCAGTATTTT,CSVGGLLGDTQYF,TRBV29-1,NA,TRBJ2-3,NA